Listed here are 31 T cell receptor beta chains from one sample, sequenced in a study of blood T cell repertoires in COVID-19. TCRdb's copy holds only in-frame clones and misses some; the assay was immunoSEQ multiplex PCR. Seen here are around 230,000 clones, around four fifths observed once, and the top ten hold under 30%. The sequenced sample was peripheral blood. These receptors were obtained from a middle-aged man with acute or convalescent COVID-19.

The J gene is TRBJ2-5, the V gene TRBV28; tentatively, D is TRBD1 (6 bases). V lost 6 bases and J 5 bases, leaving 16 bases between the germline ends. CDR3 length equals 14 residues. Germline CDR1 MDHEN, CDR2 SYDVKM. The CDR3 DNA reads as TGTGCCAGCAGAACCGGCGGGCAGGGGGAGACCCAGTACTTC. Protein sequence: CASRTGGQGETQYF.

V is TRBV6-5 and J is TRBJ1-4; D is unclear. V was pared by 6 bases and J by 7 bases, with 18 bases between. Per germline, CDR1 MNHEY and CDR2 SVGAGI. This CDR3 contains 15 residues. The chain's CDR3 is CASRSLGGSGEKLFF. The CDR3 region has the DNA TGTGCCAGCAGGAGCCTAGGTGGATCGGGTGAAAAACTGTTTTTT.

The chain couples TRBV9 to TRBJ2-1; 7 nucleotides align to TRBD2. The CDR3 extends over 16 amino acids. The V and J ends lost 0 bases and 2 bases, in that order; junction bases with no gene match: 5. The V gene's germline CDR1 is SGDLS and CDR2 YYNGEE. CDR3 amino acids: CASSVVPSGAYNEQFF. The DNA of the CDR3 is TGTGCCAGCAGCGTAGTACCTAGCGGAGCCTACAATGAGCAGTTCTTC.

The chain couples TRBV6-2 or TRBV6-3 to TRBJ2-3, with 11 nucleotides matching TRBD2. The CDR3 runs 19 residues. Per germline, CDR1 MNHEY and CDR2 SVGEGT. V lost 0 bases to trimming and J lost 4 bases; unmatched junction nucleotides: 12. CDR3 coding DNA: TGTGCCAGCAGTTACTCGAGCATTCGCCGTAGCGGGAGGGCAGATACGCAGTATTTT. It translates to CASSYSSIRRSGRADTQYF.

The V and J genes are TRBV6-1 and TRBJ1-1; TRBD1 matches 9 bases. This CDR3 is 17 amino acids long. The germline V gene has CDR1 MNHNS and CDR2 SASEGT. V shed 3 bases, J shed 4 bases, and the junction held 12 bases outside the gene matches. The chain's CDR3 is CASSDIRDRAFGTEAFF. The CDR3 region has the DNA TGTGCCAGCAGTGACATCCGGGACAGGGCATTTGGCACTGAAGCTTTCTTT.

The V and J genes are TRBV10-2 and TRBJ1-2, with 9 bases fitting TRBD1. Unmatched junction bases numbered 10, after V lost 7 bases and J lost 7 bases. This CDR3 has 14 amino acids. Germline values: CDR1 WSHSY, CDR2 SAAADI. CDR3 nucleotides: TGCGCCAGCACCGAGGAGGGACAGGGAGGTGGCTACACCTTC. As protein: CASTEEGQGGGYTF.

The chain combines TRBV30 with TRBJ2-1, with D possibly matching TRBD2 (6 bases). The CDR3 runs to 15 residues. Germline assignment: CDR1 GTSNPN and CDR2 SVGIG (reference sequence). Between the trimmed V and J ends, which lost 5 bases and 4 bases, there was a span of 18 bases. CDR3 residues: CAWGHGASVYNEQFF. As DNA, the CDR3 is TGTGCCTGGGGCCACGGGGCTAGCGTATACAATGAGCAGTTCTTC.

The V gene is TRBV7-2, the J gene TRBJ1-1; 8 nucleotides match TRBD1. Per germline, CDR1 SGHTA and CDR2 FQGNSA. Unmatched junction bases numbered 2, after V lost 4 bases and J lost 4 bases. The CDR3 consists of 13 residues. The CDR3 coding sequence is TGTGCCAGCAGCTCCCAGGGGGCCACTGAAGCTTTCTTT. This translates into CASSSQGATEAFF.

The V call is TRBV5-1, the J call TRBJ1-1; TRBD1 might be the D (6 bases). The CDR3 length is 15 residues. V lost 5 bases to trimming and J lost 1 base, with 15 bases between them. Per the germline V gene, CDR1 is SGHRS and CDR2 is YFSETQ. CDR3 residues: CASSRDITRNTEAFF. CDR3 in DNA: TGCGCCAGCAGTCGGGACATCACCCGGAACACTGAAGCTTTCTTT.

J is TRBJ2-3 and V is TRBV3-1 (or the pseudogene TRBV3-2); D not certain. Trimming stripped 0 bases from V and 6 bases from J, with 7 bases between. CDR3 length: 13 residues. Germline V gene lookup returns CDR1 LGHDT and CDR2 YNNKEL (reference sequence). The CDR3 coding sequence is TGTGCCAGCAGCCAAGAGCCGAGGGATACGCAGTATTTT. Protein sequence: CASSQEPRDTQYF.

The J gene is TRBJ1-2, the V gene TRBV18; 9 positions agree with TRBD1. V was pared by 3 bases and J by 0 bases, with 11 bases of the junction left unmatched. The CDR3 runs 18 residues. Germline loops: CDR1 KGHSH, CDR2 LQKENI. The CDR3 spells CASSPSGTGPLSNYGYTF. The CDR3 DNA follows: TGTGCCAGCTCACCCTCAGGGACAGGGCCACTCTCTAACTATGGCTACACCTTC.

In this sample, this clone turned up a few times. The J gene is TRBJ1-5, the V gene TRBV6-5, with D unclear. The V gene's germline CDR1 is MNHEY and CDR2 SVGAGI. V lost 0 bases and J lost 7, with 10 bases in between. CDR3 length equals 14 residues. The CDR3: CASSYSPGVQPQHF. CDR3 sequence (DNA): TGTGCCAGCAGTTACTCCCCCGGTGTCCAGCCCCAGCATTTT.

The DNA for the CDR3 is TGTGCCAGCAGCCACTCGGACAGCCCCGGTGGCGAGCAGTACTTC. Its protein product is CASSHSDSPGGEQYF. This chain joins TRBV9 and TRBJ2-7; the D gene is possibly TRBD1 (6 bases). Per the germline V gene, CDR1 is SGDLS and CDR2 is YYNGEE. This CDR3 region has 15 residues. The V end lost 4 bases, the J end lost 6 bases, and 20 bases lay between the germline ends.

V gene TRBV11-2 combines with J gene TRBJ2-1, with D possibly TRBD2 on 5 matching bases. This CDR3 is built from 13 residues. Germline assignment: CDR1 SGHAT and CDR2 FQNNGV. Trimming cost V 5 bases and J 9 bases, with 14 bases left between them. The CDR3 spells CASSPGLAPEQFF. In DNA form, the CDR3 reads TGTGCCAGCAGCCCGGGTCTAGCCCCTGAGCAGTTCTTC.

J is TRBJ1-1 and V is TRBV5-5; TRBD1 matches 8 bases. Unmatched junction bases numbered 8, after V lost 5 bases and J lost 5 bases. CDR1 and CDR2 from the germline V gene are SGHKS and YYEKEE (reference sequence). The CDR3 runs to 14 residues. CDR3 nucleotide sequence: TGTGCCAGCAGTCAGGGGGCAGGAACGACTGAAGCTTTCTTT. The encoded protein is CASSQGAGTTEAFF.

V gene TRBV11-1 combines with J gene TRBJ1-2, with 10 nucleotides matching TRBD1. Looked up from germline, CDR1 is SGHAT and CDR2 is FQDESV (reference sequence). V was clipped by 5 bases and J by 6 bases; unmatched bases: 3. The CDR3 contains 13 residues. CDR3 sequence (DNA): TGTGCCAGCAGCCTCGGGACAGGGGATGGCTACACCTTC. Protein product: CASSLGTGDGYTF.

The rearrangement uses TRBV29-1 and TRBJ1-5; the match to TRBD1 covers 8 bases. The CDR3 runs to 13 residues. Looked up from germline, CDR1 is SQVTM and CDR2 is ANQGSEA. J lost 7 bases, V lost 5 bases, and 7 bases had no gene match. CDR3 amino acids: CSVRTGKKQPQHF. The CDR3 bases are TGCAGCGTTCGGACAGGGAAAAAACAGCCCCAGCATTTT.

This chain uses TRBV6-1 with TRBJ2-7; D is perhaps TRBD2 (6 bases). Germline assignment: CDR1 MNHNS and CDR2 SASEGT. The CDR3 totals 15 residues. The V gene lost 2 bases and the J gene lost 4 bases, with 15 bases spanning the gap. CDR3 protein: CASSEMRGPYYEQYF. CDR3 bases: TGTGCCAGCAGTGAAATGCGGGGACCCTATTACGAGCAGTACTTC.

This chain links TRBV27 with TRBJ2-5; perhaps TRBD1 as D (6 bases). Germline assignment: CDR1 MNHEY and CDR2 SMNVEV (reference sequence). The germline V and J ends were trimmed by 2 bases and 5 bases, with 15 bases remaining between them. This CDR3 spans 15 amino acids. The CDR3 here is CASSLRGQLIETQYF. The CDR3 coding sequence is TGTGCCAGCAGTTTAAGAGGACAGCTGATTGAGACCCAGTACTTC.

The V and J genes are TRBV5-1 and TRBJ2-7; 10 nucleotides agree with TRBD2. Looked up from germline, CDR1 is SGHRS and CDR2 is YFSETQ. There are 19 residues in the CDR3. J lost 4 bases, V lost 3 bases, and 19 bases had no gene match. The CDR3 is CASSYGTAGIAGGSYEQYF. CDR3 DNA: TGCGCCAGCAGCTACGGGACCGCGGGGATAGCGGGAGGATCATACGAGCAGTACTTC.

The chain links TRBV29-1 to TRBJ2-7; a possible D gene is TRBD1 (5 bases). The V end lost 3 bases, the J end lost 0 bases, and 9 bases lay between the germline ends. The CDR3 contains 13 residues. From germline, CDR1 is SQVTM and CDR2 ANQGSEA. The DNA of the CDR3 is TGCAGCGTTGAGGGGCAGTCCTCCTACGAGCAGTACTTC. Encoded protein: CSVEGQSSYEQYF.

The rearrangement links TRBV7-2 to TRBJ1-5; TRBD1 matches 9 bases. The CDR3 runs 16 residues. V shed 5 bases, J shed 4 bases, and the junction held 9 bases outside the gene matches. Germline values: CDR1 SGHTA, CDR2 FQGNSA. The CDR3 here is CASSPPGTGRNQPQHF. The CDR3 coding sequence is TGTGCCAGCAGCCCCCCCGGGACAGGGAGAAATCAGCCCCAGCATTTT.

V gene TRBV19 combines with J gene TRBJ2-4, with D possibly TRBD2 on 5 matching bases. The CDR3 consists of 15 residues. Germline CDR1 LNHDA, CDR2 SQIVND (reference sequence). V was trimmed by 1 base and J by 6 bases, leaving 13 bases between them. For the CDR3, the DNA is TGTGCCAGTAGTATAGTAGGAGCGGTCGGAAACATTCAGTACTTC. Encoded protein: CASSIVGAVGNIQYF.

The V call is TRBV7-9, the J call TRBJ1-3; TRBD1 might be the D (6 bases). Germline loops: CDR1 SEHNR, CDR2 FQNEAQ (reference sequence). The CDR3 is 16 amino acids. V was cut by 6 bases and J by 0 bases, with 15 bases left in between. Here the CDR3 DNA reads TGTGCCAGCAGGAGCGGGGGGCCCATCTCTGGAAACACCATATATTTT. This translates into CASRSGGPISGNTIYF.

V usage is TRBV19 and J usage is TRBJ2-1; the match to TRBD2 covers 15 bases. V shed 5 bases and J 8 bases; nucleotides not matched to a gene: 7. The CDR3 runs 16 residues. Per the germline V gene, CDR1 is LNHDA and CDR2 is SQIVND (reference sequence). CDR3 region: CASSSPGLAGGDEQFF. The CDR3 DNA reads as TGTGCCAGTAGTTCACCGGGACTAGCGGGAGGCGATGAGCAGTTCTTC.

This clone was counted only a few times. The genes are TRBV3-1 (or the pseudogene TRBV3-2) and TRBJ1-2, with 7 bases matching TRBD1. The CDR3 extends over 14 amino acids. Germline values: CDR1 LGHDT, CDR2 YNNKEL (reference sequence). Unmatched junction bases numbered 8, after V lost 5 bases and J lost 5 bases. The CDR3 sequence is CASSSPGQSYGYTF. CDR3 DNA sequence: TGTGCCAGCAGCTCACCGGGACAGTCTTATGGCTACACCTTC.

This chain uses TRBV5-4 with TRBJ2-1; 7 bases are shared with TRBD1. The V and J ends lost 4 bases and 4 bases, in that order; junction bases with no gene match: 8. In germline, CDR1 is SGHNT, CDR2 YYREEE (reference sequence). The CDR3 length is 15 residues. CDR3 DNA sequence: TGTGCCAGCAGCATTGGGACAGCCGTTTACAATGAGCAGTTCTTC. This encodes CASSIGTAVYNEQFF.

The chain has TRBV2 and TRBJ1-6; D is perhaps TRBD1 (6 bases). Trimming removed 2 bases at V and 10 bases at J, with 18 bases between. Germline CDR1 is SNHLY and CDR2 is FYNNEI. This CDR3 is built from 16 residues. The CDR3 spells CASSERSGGAGSPLHF. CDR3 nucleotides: TGTGCCAGCAGTGAAAGATCGGGGGGGGCAGGCTCACCCCTCCACTTT.

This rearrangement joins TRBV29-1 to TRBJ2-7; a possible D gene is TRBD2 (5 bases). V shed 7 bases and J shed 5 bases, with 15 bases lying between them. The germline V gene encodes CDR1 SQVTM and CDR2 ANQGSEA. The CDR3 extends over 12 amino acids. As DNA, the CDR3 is TGCAGCGGGGGTCTCGGGGAAAACGAGCAGTACTTC. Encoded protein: CSGGLGENEQYF.

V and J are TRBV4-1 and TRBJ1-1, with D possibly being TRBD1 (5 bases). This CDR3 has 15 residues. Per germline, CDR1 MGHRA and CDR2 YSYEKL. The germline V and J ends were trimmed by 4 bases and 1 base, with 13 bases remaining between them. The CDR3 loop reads CASSPSGAPNTEAFF. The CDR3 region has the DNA TGCGCCAGCAGCCCATCTGGGGCACCGAACACTGAAGCTTTCTTT.

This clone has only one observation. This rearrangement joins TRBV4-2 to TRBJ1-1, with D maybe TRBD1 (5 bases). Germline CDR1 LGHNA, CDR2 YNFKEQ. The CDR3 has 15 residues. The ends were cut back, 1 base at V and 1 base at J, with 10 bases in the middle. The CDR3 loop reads CASSQGDSENTEAFF. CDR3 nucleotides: TGTGCCAGCAGCCAAGGTGACAGCGAGAACACTGAAGCTTTCTTT.